The clone carrying this T cell receptor (beta chain) was found many times. Its target is not known. The data stem from a study of CD8+ T cells in alopecia areata. General observations from the study: Sharing of TCRs across patients appeared less clear than in mice, possibly for HLA-related reasons. Scalp sequencing also captures normal skin's resident alphabeta T cells.

RNA extraction and reverse transcription yielded cDNA as sequencing template. Clones were read by immunoSEQ multiplex PCR, and TCRdb kept only the in-frame ones, dropping some. The sample has about 74,000 clones, roughly 28% seen once. Specified treatment: oral pan-JAK inhibitor, 5-10 mg twice daily. CDR3 length equals 19 residues. The germline CDR1 and CDR2 sequences are MNHEY and SMNVEV (reference sequence). V gave up 8 bases and J gave up 0 bases, with 26 bases separating them. The chain employs TRBV27 and TRBJ1-5; weak D call: TRBD1 (5 bases). The source of this sequence is a human donor with alopecia areata. Sequenced here: CD8+ T cells sorted from blood, sampled at week 4, from a patient treated with tofacitinib. CDR3 in amino acids: CASGPRFPVRDYSNQPQHF. CDR3 sequence (DNA): TGTGCCAGCGGCCCTCGATTTCCGGTCAGGGATTATAGCAATCAGCCCCAGCATTTT.